This TCR beta chain was sequenced for a study of CD8 T cells in ankylosing spondylitis (dated by TCRdb to about 2017). Describing the broader study: To find TCR variants linked to disease, the study profiled T cell receptor beta repertoires in ankylosing spondylitis patients and healthy donors. Peripheral blood was sampled, and synovial fluid was additionally collected from ankylosing spondylitis patients. The full study cohort was made up of 25 ankylosing spondylitis patients and roughly 98 healthy donors.

TCRdb lists the instrument as Illumina HiSeq 2500. Quantitative 5'-RACE with molecular barcodes was the method used to prepare the TCR beta libraries. The original methods were these. To identify disease-linked TCR variants, a new computational method was used, one built on a probabilistic model of VDJ rearrangement. TCRdb took the public reads, trimmed them with fastp at Q25, ran MiXCR for clone calling and kept in-frame beta chains. Every distinct CDR3 protein forms one entry, paired with its most common genes and DNA. What appears here as the V and J calls and clone size reflects TCRdb's work, not the paper's. For this sample there are some 450,000 distinct CDR3 sequences; 17% appear just once. The ten largest make up 1% of the sample. The germline ends are 9 bases apart after V is trimmed by 6 bases and J by 0 bases. From a lookup of the germline V gene, CDR1 and CDR2 are SNHLY and FYNNEI. The CDR3 runs 13 residues from the cysteine to the phenylalanine. Of the read, only the CDR3 DNA is kept; its 39 bases are in frame from base 1.

General conclusions and limits of the study: A CD8+ phenotype was shown by the disease-linked clones, which were found at relatively low frequencies in peripheral blood. The disease-linked clones were reported to be significantly enriched in matched synovial fluid samples from ankylosing spondylitis patients. Blood from ankylosing spondylitis patients appeared to be characterized by a TCR beta motif made up of several highly homologous amino acid variants. Some TCR beta motif variants had previously been reported in synovial fluid and blood of reactive arthritis patients, which suggested common disease-initiation mechanisms.

In regard to this clonotype: This receptor's antigen is unknown. The record has no base qualities; no much larger clone is one base away.

This TCR derives from a male donor with ankylosing spondylitis. Sequencing input: blood, either unsorted or a sorted T cell fraction (not recorded which). The chain employs TRBV2 and TRBJ2-7; the D gene cannot be named for sure. This receptor has the CDR3 CASRKPVSYEQYF. In nucleotide form, the sequence is TGTGCCAGCAGGAAGCCAGTCTCCTACGAGCAGTACTTC.